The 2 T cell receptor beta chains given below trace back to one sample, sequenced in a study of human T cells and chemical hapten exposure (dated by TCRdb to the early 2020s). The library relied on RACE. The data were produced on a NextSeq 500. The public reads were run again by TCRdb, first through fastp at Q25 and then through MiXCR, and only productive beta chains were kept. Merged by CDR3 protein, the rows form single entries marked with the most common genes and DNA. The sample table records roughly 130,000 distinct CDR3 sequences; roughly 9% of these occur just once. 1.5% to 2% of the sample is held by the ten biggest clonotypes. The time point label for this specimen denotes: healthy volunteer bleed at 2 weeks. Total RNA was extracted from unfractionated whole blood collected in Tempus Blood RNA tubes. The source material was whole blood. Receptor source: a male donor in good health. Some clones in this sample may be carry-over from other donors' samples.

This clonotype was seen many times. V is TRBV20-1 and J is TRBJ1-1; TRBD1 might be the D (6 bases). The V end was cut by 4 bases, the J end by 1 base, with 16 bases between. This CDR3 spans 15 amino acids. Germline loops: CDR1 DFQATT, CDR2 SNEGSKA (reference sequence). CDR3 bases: TGCAGTGCTACGACAGGTTGGGCCCCGAACACTGAAGCTTTCTTT. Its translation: CSATTGWAPNTEAFF.

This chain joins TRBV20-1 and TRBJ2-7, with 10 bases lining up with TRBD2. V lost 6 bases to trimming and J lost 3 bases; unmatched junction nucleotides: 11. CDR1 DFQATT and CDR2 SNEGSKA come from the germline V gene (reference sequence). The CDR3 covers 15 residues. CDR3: CSAINPGTSDYEQYF. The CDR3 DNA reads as TGCAGTGCCATAAATCCCGGGACTAGCGACTACGAGCAGTACTTC.